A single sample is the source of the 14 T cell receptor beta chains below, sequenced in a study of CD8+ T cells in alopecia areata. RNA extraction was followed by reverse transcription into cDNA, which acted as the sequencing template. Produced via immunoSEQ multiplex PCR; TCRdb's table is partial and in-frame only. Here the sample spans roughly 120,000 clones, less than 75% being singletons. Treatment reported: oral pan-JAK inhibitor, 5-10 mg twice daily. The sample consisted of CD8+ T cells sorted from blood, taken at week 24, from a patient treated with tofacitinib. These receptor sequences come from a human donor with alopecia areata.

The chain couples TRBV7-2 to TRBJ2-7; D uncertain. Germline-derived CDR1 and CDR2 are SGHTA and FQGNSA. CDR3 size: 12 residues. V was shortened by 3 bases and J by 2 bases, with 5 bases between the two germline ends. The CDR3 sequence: CASSLGTYEQYF. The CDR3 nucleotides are TGTGCCAGCAGCTTGGGAACCTACGAGCAGTACTTC.

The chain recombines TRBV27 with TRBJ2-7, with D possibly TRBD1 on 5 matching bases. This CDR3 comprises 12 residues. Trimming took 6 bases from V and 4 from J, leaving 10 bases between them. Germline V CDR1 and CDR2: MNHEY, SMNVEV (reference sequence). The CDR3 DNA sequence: TGTGCCAGCAGCCCAGGGATGTACGAGCAGTACTTC. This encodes CASSPGMYEQYF.

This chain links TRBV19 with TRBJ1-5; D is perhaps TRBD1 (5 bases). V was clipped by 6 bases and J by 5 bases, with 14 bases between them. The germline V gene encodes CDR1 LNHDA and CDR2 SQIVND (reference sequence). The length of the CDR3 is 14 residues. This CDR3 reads CASRDPGPYQPQHF. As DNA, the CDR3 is TGTGCCAGTAGGGATCCGGGACCCTATCAGCCCCAGCATTTT.

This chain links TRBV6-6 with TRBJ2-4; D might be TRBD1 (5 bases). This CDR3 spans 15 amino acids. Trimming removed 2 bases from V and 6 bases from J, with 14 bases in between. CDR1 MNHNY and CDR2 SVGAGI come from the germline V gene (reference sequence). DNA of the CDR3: TGTGCCAGCAGTTACGGGGCGGAGACCTTAAACATTCAGTACTTC. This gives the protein CASSYGAETLNIQYF.

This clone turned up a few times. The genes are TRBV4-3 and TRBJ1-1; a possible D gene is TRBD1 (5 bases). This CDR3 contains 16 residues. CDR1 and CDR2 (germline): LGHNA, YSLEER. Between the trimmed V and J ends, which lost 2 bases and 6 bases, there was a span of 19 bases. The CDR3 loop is CASSQKTGTGGAEAFF. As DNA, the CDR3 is TGCGCCAGCAGCCAAAAGACCGGGACGGGAGGCGCTGAAGCTTTCTTT.

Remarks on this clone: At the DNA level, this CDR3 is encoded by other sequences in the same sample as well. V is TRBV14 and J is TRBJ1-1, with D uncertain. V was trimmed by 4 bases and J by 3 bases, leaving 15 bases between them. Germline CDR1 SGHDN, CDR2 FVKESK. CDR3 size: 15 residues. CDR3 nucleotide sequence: TGTGCCAGCAGCCTGACATCGGCCTTGGACACTGAAGCTTTCTTT. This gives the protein CASSLTSALDTEAFF. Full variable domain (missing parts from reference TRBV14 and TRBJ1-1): EAGVTQFPSHSVIEKGQTVTLRCDPISGHDNLYWYRRVMGKEIKFLLHFVKESKQDESGMPNNRFLAERTGGTYSTLKVQPAELEDSGVYFCASSLTSALDTEAFFGQGTRLTVV.

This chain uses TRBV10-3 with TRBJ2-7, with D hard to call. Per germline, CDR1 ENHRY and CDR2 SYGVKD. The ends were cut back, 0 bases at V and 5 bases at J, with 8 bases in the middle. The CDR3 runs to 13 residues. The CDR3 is CAISESGWNEQYF. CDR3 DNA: TGTGCCATCAGTGAGTCGGGTTGGAACGAGCAGTACTTC.

CDR3 amino acids: CASSGRGSTDTQYF. CDR3 bases: TGCGCCAGCAGCGGGCGGGGCAGCACAGATACGCAGTATTTT. The genes are TRBV5-1 and TRBJ2-3; D possibly corresponds to TRBD2 (6 bases). Trimming stripped 4 bases from V and 0 bases from J, with 9 bases between. Germline V CDR1 and CDR2: SGHRS, YFSETQ. The CDR3 contains 14 residues. Supplemented by reference TRBV5-1 and TRBJ2-3, the full variable domain reads KAGVTQTPRYLIKTRGQQVTLSCSPISGHRSVSWYQQTPGQGLQFLFEYFSETQRNKGNFPGRFSGRQFSNSRSEMNVSTLELGDSALYLCASSGRGSTDTQYFGPGTRLTVL.

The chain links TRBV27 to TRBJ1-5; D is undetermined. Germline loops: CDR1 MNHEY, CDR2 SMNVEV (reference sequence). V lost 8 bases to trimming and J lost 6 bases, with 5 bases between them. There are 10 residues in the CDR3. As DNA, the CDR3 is TGTGCCAGCGGATTTCAGCCCCAGCATTTT. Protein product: CASGFQPQHF.

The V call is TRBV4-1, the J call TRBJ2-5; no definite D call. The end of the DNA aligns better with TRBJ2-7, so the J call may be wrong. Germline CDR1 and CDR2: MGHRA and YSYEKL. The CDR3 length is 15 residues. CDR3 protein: CASSQDWQARYEQYF. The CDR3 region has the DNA TGCGCCAGCAGCCAAGACTGGCAGGCTAGGTACGAGCAGTACTTC.

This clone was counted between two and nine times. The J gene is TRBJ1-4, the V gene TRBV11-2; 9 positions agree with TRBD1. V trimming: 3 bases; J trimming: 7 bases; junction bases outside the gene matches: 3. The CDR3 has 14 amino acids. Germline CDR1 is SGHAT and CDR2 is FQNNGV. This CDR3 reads CASSFGTGIEKLFF. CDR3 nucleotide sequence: TGTGCCAGCAGCTTCGGGACAGGGATTGAAAAACTGTTTTTT.

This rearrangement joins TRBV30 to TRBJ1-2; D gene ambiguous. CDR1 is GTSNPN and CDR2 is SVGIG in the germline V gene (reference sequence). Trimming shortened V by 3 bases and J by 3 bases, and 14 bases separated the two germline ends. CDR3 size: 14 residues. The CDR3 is CAWRDLVDYYGYTF. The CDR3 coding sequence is TGTGCCTGGAGGGACCTGGTGGACTACTATGGCTACACCTTC.

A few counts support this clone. Here the CDR3 reads CASSSGGGSNEQFF. CDR3 nucleotides: TGTGCCAGCAGTTCTGGCGGGGGGTCCAATGAGCAGTTCTTC. The gene calls are TRBV6-1 and TRBJ2-1; TRBD2 matches 8 bases. The V and J ends lost 5 bases and 6 bases, in that order; junction bases with no gene match: 6. The CDR3 runs to 14 residues. Germline V gene sequence: CDR1 MNHNS, CDR2 SASEGT.

The CDR3 bases are TGTGCCGGGGGTTCAGATTCCTATGGCTACACCTTC. Protein product: CAGGSDSYGYTF. The V and J genes are TRBV6-1 and TRBJ1-2, with D tentatively TRBD1 (5 bases). Trimming removed 11 bases at V and 4 bases at J, with 14 bases between. This CDR3 has 12 amino acids. Germline values: CDR1 MNHNS, CDR2 SASEGT.